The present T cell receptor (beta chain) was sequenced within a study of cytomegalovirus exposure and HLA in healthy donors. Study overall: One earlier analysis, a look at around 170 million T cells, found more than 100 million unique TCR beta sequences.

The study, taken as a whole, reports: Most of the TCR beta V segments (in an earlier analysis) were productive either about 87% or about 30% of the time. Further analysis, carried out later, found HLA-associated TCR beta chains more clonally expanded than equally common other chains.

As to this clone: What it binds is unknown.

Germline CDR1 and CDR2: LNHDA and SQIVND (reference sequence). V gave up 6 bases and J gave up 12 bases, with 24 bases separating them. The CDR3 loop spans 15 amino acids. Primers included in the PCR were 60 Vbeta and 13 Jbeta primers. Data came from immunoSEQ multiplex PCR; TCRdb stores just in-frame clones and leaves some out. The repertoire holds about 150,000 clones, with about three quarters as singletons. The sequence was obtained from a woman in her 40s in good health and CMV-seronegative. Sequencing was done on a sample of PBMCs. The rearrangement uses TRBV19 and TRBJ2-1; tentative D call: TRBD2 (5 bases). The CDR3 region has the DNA TGTGCCAGTAGCCCTACACGCTTAGCGCGGGTCGGGCAGTTCTTC. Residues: CASSPTRLARVGQFF.